This TCR beta chain was profiled in a study of tissue T cells after allogeneic stem cell transplantation. This clone turned up a few times. Gene names are mouse gene names. Using immunoSEQ multiplex PCR, the repertoire was profiled, and TCRdb retains in-frame clones only, with some absent. In the table there are 48,000 or so clones, around 69% of which are singletons. The sample consisted of sorted cells pooled from one or two spleens. This sequence originates from a pool of C57BL/6 mice in good health.

The chain's CDR3 is CASSLRSQAPLF. Partial CDR3 DNA: TGTGCCAGCAGTCTCAGGAGCCAGGCTCCGCTT. The chain links TRBV13-3 to TRBJ1-5, with unresolved D. The read terminates 1 residue ahead of where the CDR3 ends, so the germline J gene completes it. In germline, CDR1 is NNHDY, CDR2 SYVADS. The CDR3 has 12 amino acids. The ends were cut back, 4 bases at V and 6 bases at J, with 8 bases in the middle.